The next 18 T cell receptor beta chains were all read from a single sample in a study of T cell responses to AZD1222 COVID-19 vaccine. Sequenced by immunoSEQ multiplex PCR; TCRdb stores in-frame clones only, minus some. Of 150,000 to 200,000 clones listed, about nine tenths were seen once; the top ten hold 1% to 1.5%. The sequences come from peripheral blood, collected 28 days after the second AZD1222 dose. The receptor source for this set is an adult who received the AZD1222 COVID-19 vaccine.

This clone was observed a single time. This rearrangement joins TRBV5-8 to TRBJ2-7; 8 bases are shared with TRBD2. V lost 0 bases, J lost 2 bases, and 10 bases stayed unmatched. The CDR3 runs to 17 residues. Per germline, CDR1 SGHTS and CDR2 YDEGEE. CDR3 nucleotide sequence: TGTGCCAGCAGCTTGGTCTCAAGCGGGAGAGGGACCTACGAGCAGTACTTC. Translated, it gives CASSLVSSGRGTYEQYF.

This clone has just one count. V usage is TRBV7-8 and J usage is TRBJ1-1; D might be TRBD1 (6 bases). Germline values: CDR1 SGHVS, CDR2 FQNEAQ. V was shortened by 5 bases and J by 3 bases, with 22 bases between the two germline ends. The length of the CDR3 is 17 residues. This CDR3 is CASSNTLQRWGHTEAFF. The CDR3 nucleotides read TGTGCCAGCAGCAACACTCTTCAAAGGTGGGGGCACACTGAAGCTTTCTTT.

The genes are TRBV7-2 and TRBJ1-5; perhaps TRBD1 as D (5 bases). V was trimmed by 2 bases and J by 0 bases, leaving 8 bases between them. CDR1 and CDR2 from the germline V gene are SGHTA and FQGNSA. The CDR3 totals 15 residues. Written as DNA, the CDR3 is TGTGCCAGCAGCTTATCAGGGAATAGCAATCAGCCCCAGCATTTT. This gives the protein CASSLSGNSNQPQHF.

The gene calls are TRBV28 and TRBJ1-2, with 7 bases that match TRBD1. This CDR3 region has 14 residues. Germline CDR1 and CDR2: MDHEN and SYDVKM. Trimming at V came to 4 bases and at J to 6 bases, leaving 8 bases not matched to a gene. The CDR3 DNA reads TGTGCCAGCAGTTCTACCGGGACAGAACATGGCTACACCTTC. Protein sequence: CASSSTGTEHGYTF.

This clone came up a few times. J is TRBJ2-3 and V is TRBV7-9, with 11 bases matching TRBD2. CDR1 and CDR2 (germline): SEHNR, FQNEAQ (reference sequence). The CDR3 spans 18 residues. V shed 2 bases, J shed 2 bases, and the junction held 9 bases outside the gene matches. The DNA of the CDR3 is TGTGCCAGCAGCTTACCCCGCCGACTAGCGGGGATCACAGATACGCAGTATTTT. This gives the protein CASSLPRRLAGITDTQYF.

The rearrangement joins TRBV5-1 to TRBJ1-1; D is unresolved. CDR1 and CDR2 from the germline V gene are SGHRS and YFSETQ. The V gene lost 0 bases and the J gene lost 11 bases, with 8 bases spanning the gap. This CDR3 spans 11 amino acids. CDR3 coding DNA: TGCGCCAGCAGCTTGGACGGCTTGGCTTTCTTT. This gives the protein CASSLDGLAFF.

The J gene is TRBJ2-3, the V gene TRBV28; D is uncertain. Per germline, CDR1 MDHEN and CDR2 SYDVKM. With 1 base removed from V and 2 bases from J, the gap between germline ends came to 4 bases. This CDR3 is built from 13 residues. Here the CDR3 reads CASSLSLTDTQYF. CDR3 bases: TGTGCCAGCAGTTTATCCCTCACAGATACGCAGTATTTT. The full variable domain, its missing parts supplied by reference TRBV28 and TRBJ2-3, is DVKVTQSSRYLVKRTGEKVFLECVQDMDHENMFWYRQDPGLGLRLIYFSYDVKMKEKGDIPEGYSVSREKKERFSLILESASTNQTSMYLCASSLSLTDTQYFGPGTRLTVL.

This chain joins TRBV11-1 and TRBJ2-1; possible D gene TRBD1, 6 bases. This CDR3 has 16 amino acids. The V gene lost 1 base and the J gene lost 0 bases, with 10 bases spanning the gap. Germline V gene sequence: CDR1 SGHAT, CDR2 FQDESV (reference sequence). Written as DNA, the CDR3 is TGTGCCAGCAGCTTAGTTGGCAGGGGCTCCTACAATGAGCAGTTCTTC. Translating it yields CASSLVGRGSYNEQFF.

V is TRBV3-1 (or the pseudogene TRBV3-2) and J is TRBJ1-4, with D uncertain. The CDR3 runs to 14 residues. Between the trimmed V and J ends, which lost 3 bases and 7 bases, there was a span of 12 bases. Germline V lookup: CDR1 LGHDT, CDR2 YNNKEL (reference sequence). CDR3 DNA: TGTGCCAGCAGCCAGGACCTGGGAAGTGAAAAACTGTTTTTT. Its protein is CASSQDLGSEKLFF.

This rearrangement joins TRBV11-2 to TRBJ2-7; 10 nucleotides agree with TRBD1. From germline, CDR1 is SGHAT and CDR2 FQNNGV. Trimming at V came to 5 bases and at J to 5 bases, leaving 9 bases not matched to a gene. The length of the CDR3 is 15 residues. The DNA for the CDR3 is TGTGCCAGCAGCCGCCCTGGGACAGGGGTCCACGAGCAGTACTTC. Amino acid sequence: CASSRPGTGVHEQYF.

This clone has more than one count but fewer than ten. This chain connects TRBV7-2 to TRBJ2-7; weak D call: TRBD2 (6 bases). The CDR3 loop spans 15 amino acids. The germline V and J ends were trimmed by 4 bases and 7 bases, with 20 bases remaining between them. Germline V gene data show CDR1 as SGHTA and CDR2 as FQGNSA. CDR3 sequence: CASSYRSVGGEEQYF. The CDR3 DNA is TGTGCCAGCAGCTACCGCTCCGTTGGCGGGGAGGAGCAGTACTTC.

This chain connects TRBV19 to TRBJ2-5; 7 bases line up with TRBD1. Germline values: CDR1 LNHDA, CDR2 SQIVND (reference sequence). J was trimmed by 4 bases and V by 5 bases; bases with no gene match: 10. The CDR3 is 15 amino acids. The CDR3 sequence is CASSRTGTNRETQYF. DNA of the CDR3: TGTGCCAGTAGTCGGACAGGAACCAATCGAGAGACCCAGTACTTC.

This chain connects TRBV6-2 or TRBV6-3 to TRBJ2-2; no definite D call. CDR3 length: 14 amino acids. Looked up from germline, CDR1 is MNHEY and CDR2 is SVGEGT. Between the trimmed V and J ends, which lost 5 bases and 0 bases, there was a span of 7 bases. DNA of the CDR3: TGTGCCAGCAGTCTCTCGGCGAACACCGGGGAGCTGTTTTTT. Residues: CASSLSANTGELFF.

This chain links TRBV28 with TRBJ2-6; TRBD1 or TRBD2 may be the D gene (5 bases each). The CDR3 length is 14 residues. Germline V lookup: CDR1 MDHEN, CDR2 SYDVKM. Trimming cost V 5 bases and J 8 bases, with 13 bases left between them. CDR3 residues: CASSQGTRPNVLTF. The CDR3, as DNA: TGTGCCAGCAGTCAAGGGACGCGACCCAACGTCCTGACTTTC.

About this clone itself: The junction differs from germline at one of its ends, possibly a read error. The chain is built from TRBV2 and TRBJ2-3, with a possible D match to TRBD1 (5 bases). The V gene's germline CDR1 is SNHLY and CDR2 FYNNEI. The CDR3 sequence is 16 residues long. The CDR3 sequence: CASREGVGYSTDTQYF. DNA of the CDR3: TGTGCCAGCAGAGAAGGGGTCGGCTACTCCACAGATACGCAGTATTTT.

The chain links TRBV25-1 to TRBJ2-4; D gene ambiguous. Trimming removed 7 bases from V and 0 bases from J, with 13 bases in between. The CDR3 consists of 15 residues. The germline V gene has CDR1 MGHDK and CDR2 SYGVNS. This chain's CDR3 is CASMDETLAKNIQYF. CDR3 sequence (DNA): TGTGCCAGCATGGACGAAACGCTAGCCAAAAACATTCAGTACTTC.

The chain is built from TRBV7-9 and TRBJ2-3; D unclear. Germline lookup yields CDR1 SEHNR and CDR2 FQNEAQ (reference sequence). This CDR3 is built from 14 residues. Trimming stripped 4 bases from V and 6 bases from J, with 14 bases between. The CDR3 DNA is TGTGCCAGCAGCTCAAAGAAGGATAGGGATACGCAGTATTTT. Protein: CASSSKKDRDTQYF. Full variable domain (remainder filled in from reference TRBV7-9 and TRBJ2-3): DTGVSQNPRHKITKRGQNVTFRCDPISEHNRLYWYRQTLGQGPEFLTYFQNEAQLEKSRLLSDRFSAERPKGSFSTLEIQRTEQGDSAMYLCASSSKKDRDTQYFGPGTRLTVL.

CDR3 sequence reads: CATSREGRGTEAFF. The CDR3 region has the DNA TGTGCCACCAGCAGAGAGGGACGAGGGACTGAAGCTTTCTTT. The chain recombines TRBV15 with TRBJ1-1, with D possibly TRBD1 on 5 matching bases. CDR1 is LNHNV, CDR2 YYDKDF, per germline (reference sequence). The V end was cut by 0 bases, the J end by 5 bases, with 10 bases between. The CDR3 contains 14 residues.